The next 2 T cell receptor beta chains were all read from a single sample in a study of blood T cells in healthy people across ages. For the second PCR, which ran for about 7 to 11 cycles, a sample-barcoded 5' primer and a J-beta primer mix were used. MiXCR, run by TCRdb on the 5' RACE reads, gives a single entry per CDR3 protein. The table has 850,000 to 1,000,000 distinct CDR3 sequences, around 46% seen once. The sample was blood. The receptors come from a young man in good health.

The count of this clonotype is one. The chain uses TRBV3-1 and TRBJ2-1; 9 bases align to TRBD1. The ends lost 3 bases at V and 4 bases at J; junction bases unmatched: 4. CDR1 LGHDT and CDR2 YNNKEL come from the germline V gene (reference sequence). The CDR3 is 15 amino acids. The CDR3 DNA reads TGTGCCAGCAGCCACCTAGGGACAGGGTACAATGAGCAGTTCTTC. Its protein product is CASSHLGTGYNEQFF.

This chain links TRBV30 with TRBJ2-2; 7 nucleotides line up with TRBD1. V shed 3 bases, J shed 5 bases, and the junction held 6 bases outside the gene matches. Per the germline V gene, CDR1 is GTSNPN and CDR2 is SVGIG (reference sequence). This CDR3 has 14 amino acids. In nucleotides, the CDR3 is TGTGCCTGGAGGGACGGGACAGAGACCGGGGAGCTGTTTTTT. Protein sequence: CAWRDGTETGELFF.